This T cell receptor (beta chain) was recovered during a study of Graves' ophthalmopathy and Graves' hyperthyroidism. Study observations and caveats: Blood also contained most of the expanded thyroid clonotypes above 0.001 frequency.

Transcripts of RNA were the source for amplifying TCR beta CDR3 regions. The authors performed first-round RT-PCR with HTBI primers and then a second-round multiplex PCR. Via MiXCR, TCRdb re-called the multiplex PCR reads, giving one row per CDR3 protein. The sample shows 400,000 or so distinct CDR3 sequences, just over 15% of them seen only once. This clonotype was seen repeatedly, ten times or more. The antigen remains undetermined. This CDR3 contains 15 residues. Germline V gene sequence: CDR1 DFQATT, CDR2 SNEGSKA (reference sequence). V gave up 6 bases and J gave up 2 bases; unmatched junction bases: 7.

Sequences were obtained from peripheral blood. J is TRBJ2-7 and V is TRBV20-1, with 13 positions matching TRBD2. This TCR came from a woman aged 18-29 years with stable Graves' hyperthyroidism. CDR3: CSAATGLAGPYEQYF. DNA of the CDR3: TGCAGTGCCGCTACGGGACTAGCGGGGCCCTACGAGCAGTACTTC.